The next 19 T cell receptor beta chains were all read from a single sample in a study of cytomegalovirus exposure and HLA in healthy donors. The PCR used 60 Vbeta and 13 Jbeta primers. Some clones are missing from TCRdb's copy, which holds only in-frame ones; the method was immunoSEQ multiplex PCR. This sample has over 100,000 clones; around nine tenths occur once, and the top ten carry about 5%. The specimen was PBMCs. These receptors were collected from a woman in her twenties or thirties in good health and CMV-seronegative.

The gene calls are TRBV7-9 and TRBJ2-7; D may be TRBD1 (6 bases). V lost 0 bases, J lost 6 bases, and 15 bases lay in between. The germline gives CDR1 SEHNR, CDR2 FQNEAQ (reference sequence). There are 15 residues in the CDR3. Written as DNA, the CDR3 is TGTGCCAGCAGCTTAGCGTTCGGACAGAGGCTCGAGCAGTACTTC. It specifies CASSLAFGQRLEQYF.

This chain joins TRBV9 and TRBJ1-2, with 7 bases fitting TRBD1. Germline V CDR1 and CDR2: SGDLS, YYNGEE. Trimming took 1 base from V and 3 from J; bases not matched to a gene: 6. The CDR3 runs 15 residues. The CDR3 DNA sequence: TGTGCCAGCAGCGTAAACCCTACAGGGGACTATGGCTACACCTTC. Amino acid sequence: CASSVNPTGDYGYTF.

With respect to this clone: The sample carries other DNA sequences with the same CDR3. The chain recombines TRBV30 with TRBJ1-5; 7 nucleotides line up with TRBD1. Per the germline V gene, CDR1 is GTSNPN and CDR2 is SVGIG (reference sequence). CDR3 length equals 14 residues. V shed 2 bases and J 3 bases; nucleotides not matched to a gene: 4. The CDR3 bases are TGTGCCTGGAGTCCAGGGGGATCCAATCAGCCCCAGCATTTT. It translates to CAWSPGGSNQPQHF.

The chain is built from TRBV15 and TRBJ1-5; D is undetermined. The CDR3 has 13 residues. CDR1 and CDR2 (germline): LNHNV, YYDKDF (reference sequence). Trimming left V 1 base short and J 6 bases short, with 7 bases between. CDR3 nucleotide sequence: TGTGCCACCAGCAGAGGAGGAAGTCAGCCCCAGCATTTT. Its protein is CATSRGGSQPQHF.

This clone was recorded once. The chain employs TRBV28 and TRBJ1-1; tentative D call: TRBD1 (5 bases). Germline values: CDR1 MDHEN, CDR2 SYDVKM. This CDR3 region has 12 residues. V was pared by 7 bases and J by 4 bases, with 10 bases between. CDR3 in DNA: TGTGCCAGCATAAGGCAGGGCACTGAAGCTTTCTTT. Encoded protein: CASIRQGTEAFF.

The chain links TRBV5-1 to TRBJ1-2; 9 nucleotides align to TRBD1. This CDR3 has 15 amino acids. Trimming at V came to 4 bases and at J to 4 bases, leaving 8 bases not matched to a gene. The germline V gene encodes CDR1 SGHRS and CDR2 YFSETQ. The CDR3: CASSDTGGGGYGYTF. The CDR3 DNA follows: TGCGCCAGCAGCGACACAGGGGGCGGCGGCTATGGCTACACCTTC.

The genes are TRBV5-8 and TRBJ2-1; TRBD2 aligns across 12 bases. Germline assignment: CDR1 SGHTS and CDR2 YDEGEE. V lost 4 bases and J lost 8; bases outside the gene matches: 13. This CDR3 spans 17 amino acids. DNA of the CDR3: TGTGCCAGCAGCCTACGACTAGCGGGGGCCTATGACGATGAGCAGTTCTTC. This codes for CASSLRLAGAYDDEQFF.

The chain has TRBV27 and TRBJ1-3; D uncertain. The CDR3 is 15 residues long. Looked up from germline, CDR1 is MNHEY and CDR2 is SMNVEV (reference sequence). V lost 7 bases and J lost 2, with 15 bases in between. CDR3 bases: TGTGCCAGCAAAAGGAGTCGGGAGCCTGGAAACACCATATATTTT. Its translation is CASKRSREPGNTIYF.

The chain carries TRBV11-2 and TRBJ2-7, with D unclear. The V end lost 5 bases, the J end lost 3 bases, and 11 bases lay between the germline ends. Germline values: CDR1 SGHAT, CDR2 FQNNGV. CDR3 size: 13 residues. This chain's CDR3 is CASSLGLGYEQYF. Here the CDR3 DNA reads TGTGCCAGCAGCCTAGGCCTCGGCTACGAGCAGTACTTC.

The V gene is TRBV4-1, the J gene TRBJ2-1; D perhaps matches TRBD2 (6 bases). Per the germline V gene, CDR1 is MGHRA and CDR2 is YSYEKL. Trimming removed 5 bases from V and 6 bases from J, with 17 bases in between. CDR3 length: 15 residues. In nucleotides, the CDR3 is TGCGCCAGCAGCGAACCTAGCGTAGTCCCCAATGAGCAGTTCTTC. Translation: CASSEPSVVPNEQFF.

This clone came up once. The genes are TRBV5-5 and TRBJ2-1, with a possible D match to TRBD1 (5 bases). CDR3 length: 14 amino acids. V dropped 0 bases and J dropped 7 bases, with 11 bases sitting between them. The germline CDR1 and CDR2 sequences are SGHKS and YYEKEE (reference sequence). This chain's CDR3 is CASSLVAGHNEQFF. The DNA for the CDR3 is TGTGCCAGCAGCTTGGTGGCAGGGCATAATGAGCAGTTCTTC.

This clone was found once. The chain is built from TRBV6-5 and TRBJ1-6; 7 nucleotides agree with TRBD1. The CDR3 sequence is 15 residues long. The V segment lost 2 bases and the J segment 3 bases; nucleotides outside the gene matches: 1. CDR1 is MNHEY, CDR2 SVGAGI, per germline. CDR3 sequence (DNA): TGTGCCAGCAGTTACACAGGGGACTATAATTCACCCCTCCACTTT. Protein product: CASSYTGDYNSPLHF.

This clone occurred once. The chain carries TRBV15 and TRBJ2-2, with 8 bases that match TRBD2. Germline CDR1 is LNHNV and CDR2 is YYDKDF (reference sequence). J gave up 1 base and V 5 bases, and 9 bases lay outside the gene matches. The CDR3 runs to 17 residues. The CDR3 protein is CATSRGVGGGNTGELFF. CDR3 bases: TGTGCCACCAGCCGAGGGGTCGGGGGGGGGAACACCGGGGAGCTGTTTTTT.

The J gene is TRBJ2-3, the V gene TRBV29-1; D remains ambiguous. Trimming left V 0 bases short and J 0 bases short, with 16 bases between. Looked up from germline, CDR1 is SQVTM and CDR2 is ANQGSEA. The length of the CDR3 is 17 residues. CDR3 sequence: CSVEDLGVFSSTDTQYF. The CDR3 DNA sequence: TGCAGCGTTGAAGATCTTGGAGTCTTTTCTAGCACAGATACGCAGTATTTT.

This chain uses TRBV27 with TRBJ2-2, with 7 bases identical to TRBD2. The CDR3 is 16 residues long. Unmatched junction bases numbered 10, after V lost 5 bases and J lost 4 bases. Germline CDR1 is MNHEY and CDR2 is SMNVEV (reference sequence). CDR3 DNA: TGTGCCAGCAGTCCCGGGACTACCTTTGGCACCGGGGAGCTGTTTTTT. Translated, it gives CASSPGTTFGTGELFF.

V and J are TRBV5-1 and TRBJ1-6; TRBD1 matches 11 bases. The CDR3 covers 16 residues. Germline V gene sequence: CDR1 SGHRS, CDR2 YFSETQ. J gave up 9 bases and V 4 bases, and 9 bases lay outside the gene matches. DNA of the CDR3: TGCGCCAGCAGCCTGACAAGGACAGGGGGCCTTTCACCCCTCCACTTT. It yields the protein CASSLTRTGGLSPLHF. Together with reference TRBV5-1 and TRBJ1-6, the CDR3 gives the full variable domain: KAGVTQTPRYLIKTRGQQVTLSCSPISGHRSVSWYQQTPGQGLQFLFEYFSETQRNKGNFPGRFSGRQFSNSRSEMNVSTLELGDSALYLCASSLTRTGGLSPLHFGNGTRLTVT.

This chain uses TRBV4-2 with TRBJ2-1; 13 bases line up with TRBD2. CDR3 size: 17 residues. Germline trimming cut 4 bases from V and 10 bases from J; bases unmatched to any gene: 13. Germline-derived CDR1 and CDR2 are LGHNA and YNFKEQ. CDR3 DNA sequence: TGTGCCAGCAGCCCGATTTCTGGACTAGCGGGAGAAACCGAGCAGTTCTTC. Translating gives CASSPISGLAGETEQFF.

This clone was seen a few times. The chain recombines TRBV13 with TRBJ2-7; the match to TRBD1 covers 8 bases. This CDR3 region has 13 residues. The trim removed 6 bases at V and 2 bases at J, leaving 3 bases unmatched. Germline loops: CDR1 PRHDT, CDR2 FYEKMQ (reference sequence). The DNA of the CDR3 is TGTGCCAGCAGGCAACAGGGGGCCTACGAGCAGTACTTC. It yields the protein CASRQQGAYEQYF.

The rearrangement joins TRBV28 to TRBJ2-7; 14 bases match TRBD2. The germline CDR1 and CDR2 sequences are MDHEN and SYDVKM. Trimming cost V 5 bases and J 5 bases; bases outside gene matches: 5. The CDR3 has 15 amino acids. The CDR3 bases are TGTGCCAGCAGTCTAGGGACTAGCGGGAGTAACGAGCAGTACTTC. Translation: CASSLGTSGSNEQYF.